This T cell receptor (beta chain) was identified during a study of blood T cell repertoires in COVID-19. Study at large: The United States, Italy and Spain supplied acute and convalescent COVID-19 samples.

CDR1 is MNHEY, CDR2 SMNVEV, per germline (reference sequence). There are 14 residues in the CDR3. With 6 bases removed from V and 8 bases from J, the gap between germline ends came to 17 bases. TCRdb's copy holds only in-frame clones and misses some; the assay was immunoSEQ multiplex PCR. The table includes roughly 200,000 clones, 80% detected once. The source material was peripheral blood. The V call is TRBV27, the J call TRBJ2-1; D perhaps matches TRBD2 (5 bases). This receptor was obtained from a woman aged 70-85 years with acute or convalescent COVID-19. The CDR3 DNA sequence: TGTGCCAGCAGCCGGAGAATAGCGAGCGATGAGCAGTTCTTC. Translated: CASSRRIASDEQFF.